A single sample is the source of the 12 T cell receptor beta chains below, sequenced in a study of cytomegalovirus exposure and HLA in healthy donors. The table came from immunoSEQ multiplex PCR; TCRdb's copy has only in-frame clones and leaves some out. The table includes hundreds of thousands of clones, 86% detected once. Input material: PBMCs. These receptors all stem from a woman aged 18-35 years in good health and CMV-seronegative.

The chain combines TRBV7-9 with TRBJ1-1; D not resolved. V was cut by 1 base and J by 7 bases, with 7 bases left in between. CDR3 length: 12 residues. Germline lookup yields CDR1 SEHNR and CDR2 FQNEAQ (reference sequence). CDR3 nucleotide sequence: TGTGCCAGCAGCTTAGTGTCAGGTGAAGCTTTCTTT. Translated, it gives CASSLVSGEAFF.

This chain links TRBV7-7 with TRBJ2-6; tentatively, D is TRBD1 (6 bases). The CDR3 consists of 17 residues. The germline CDR1 and CDR2 sequences are SSHAT and FNYEAQ (reference sequence). Trimming removed 8 bases at V and 0 bases at J, with 17 bases between. CDR3 nucleotides: TGTGCCAGCGGCTGGACAGCCCTTGGCTCTGGGGCCAACGTCCTGACTTTC. Protein: CASGWTALGSGANVLTF.

This chain joins TRBV6-1 and TRBJ2-1; 9 bases fit TRBD2. Trimming at V came to 2 bases and at J to 7 bases, leaving 9 bases not matched to a gene. Germline values: CDR1 MNHNS, CDR2 SASEGT. This CDR3 contains 16 residues. The CDR3 nucleotides read TGTGCCAGCAGTGAACTAGCGGGGACAGAATTAAATGAGCAGTTCTTC. Translating gives CASSELAGTELNEQFF.

This chain joins TRBV27 and TRBJ1-1, with 10 bases lining up with TRBD1. With 8 bases clipped from V and 7 bases from J, the junction kept 10 bases outside the gene matches. The CDR3 is 14 amino acids. CDR1 and CDR2 (germline): MNHEY, SMNVEV (reference sequence). The CDR3 loop reads CASGLGTGAREAFF. The CDR3 DNA reads TGTGCCAGCGGACTCGGGACAGGGGCACGTGAAGCTTTCTTT.

This chain uses TRBV5-1 with TRBJ1-6; no clear D gene. The germline V gene has CDR1 SGHRS and CDR2 YFSETQ. V was clipped by 0 bases and J by 7 bases, with 8 bases between them. The CDR3 covers 14 residues. CDR3 region: CASSLGGGNSPLHF. The CDR3 DNA follows: TGCGCCAGCAGCTTGGGGGGAGGGAATTCACCCCTCCACTTT.

The chain links TRBV5-4 to TRBJ2-7, with 9 bases identical to TRBD2. CDR3 length: 15 residues. Trimming at V came to 0 bases and at J to 3 bases, leaving 4 bases not matched to a gene. CDR1 is SGHNT and CDR2 is YYREEE in the germline V gene (reference sequence). DNA for the CDR3: TGTGCCAGCAGCTTGGTTTTAGCGGGGGTCTACGAGCAGTACTTC. Residues: CASSLVLAGVYEQYF.

This chain uses TRBV27 with TRBJ1-2; 11 positions match TRBD1. CDR3 length: 15 residues. J was trimmed by 4 bases and V by 5 bases; bases with no gene match: 6. Per germline, CDR1 MNHEY and CDR2 SMNVEV (reference sequence). This CDR3 is CASSPGTGGIYGYTF. The CDR3 DNA reads TGTGCCAGCAGTCCCGGGACAGGGGGTATCTATGGCTACACCTTC.

This clone appeared a single time. The chain uses TRBV4-1 and TRBJ2-7, with D possibly being TRBD2 (6 bases). This CDR3 region has 13 residues. The germline gives CDR1 MGHRA, CDR2 YSYEKL. Between the trimmed V and J ends, which lost 4 bases and 4 bases, there was a span of 11 bases. This CDR3 reads CASSPRAGYEQYF. Here the CDR3 DNA reads TGCGCCAGCAGCCCGAGGGCGGGGTACGAGCAGTACTTC.

The rearrangement uses TRBV9 and TRBJ2-4; 8 bases are shared with TRBD2. The CDR3 sequence is 14 residues long. After removal of 5 bases from V and 7 bases from J, the junction contained 8 bases not matched to a gene. Germline V gives CDR1 SGDLS, CDR2 YYNGEE. The CDR3 DNA reads TGTGCCAGCAGTGACCGGGAGGGCCCGAACATTCAGTACTTC. It translates to CASSDREGPNIQYF.

The chain combines TRBV11-2 with TRBJ2-7; D is possibly TRBD1 (6 bases). Trimming stripped 0 bases from V and 2 bases from J, with 11 bases between. CDR3 length: 15 residues. Germline CDR1 SGHAT, CDR2 FQNNGV. CDR3 protein: CASSLEGTNAYEQYF. DNA for the CDR3: TGTGCCAGCAGCTTAGAGGGGACAAACGCCTACGAGCAGTACTTC.

This clone has just one count. The rearrangement joins TRBV2 to TRBJ1-1; 7 nucleotides agree with TRBD1. V gave up 7 bases and J gave up 4 bases; unmatched junction bases: 12. The CDR3 totals 15 residues. The germline V gene has CDR1 SNHLY and CDR2 FYNNEI. CDR3 nucleotides: TGTGCCAGCACCTCCCCGGGCCCAGGGGGCACTGAAGCTTTCTTT. As protein: CASTSPGPGGTEAFF.

The chain employs TRBV29-1 and TRBJ2-1; TRBD1 agrees at 9 bases. The germline gives CDR1 SQVTM, CDR2 ANQGSEA. The CDR3 length is 14 residues. Trimming took 5 bases from V and 5 from J; bases not matched to a gene: 7. CDR3 residues: CSVSGTGINNEQFF. DNA of the CDR3: TGCAGCGTTTCCGGGACAGGGATTAACAATGAGCAGTTCTTC.